The 16 T cell receptor beta chains presented below share a single source sample, sequenced in a study of blood T cell repertoires in COVID-19. The protocol was immunoSEQ multiplex PCR, while the TCRdb copy is restricted to in-frame clones and leaves out a portion. This sample has over 120,000 clones, with more than 60% found just once. The source material was peripheral blood. These receptors were obtained from a woman in her forties or fifties with active or convalescent COVID-19.

This sequence joins TRBV18 and TRBJ1-1; D not certain. CDR1 and CDR2 from the germline V gene are KGHSH and LQKENI. The CDR3 runs 12 residues. The V end lost 5 bases, the J end lost 1 base, and 5 bases lay between the germline ends. The CDR3 DNA reads TGTGCCAGCTCAGCGCCGAACACTGAAGCTTTCTTT. Encoded protein: CASSAPNTEAFF.

About this clone: The identical CDR3 is also encoded by other nucleotide sequences in the sample. V usage is TRBV7-3 and J usage is TRBJ2-2; 8 positions agree with TRBD2. With V trimmed by 4 bases and J by 0 bases, 4 bases remained unmatched. Germline CDR1 is SGHTA and CDR2 is FQGTGA. The CDR3 has 16 residues. The CDR3 loop is CASSSTSGANTGELFF. For the CDR3, the DNA is TGTGCCAGCAGCTCCACTAGCGGAGCGAACACCGGGGAGCTGTTTTTT.

This rearrangement joins TRBV6-1 to TRBJ1-5; 8 bases match TRBD1. The CDR3 sequence is 16 residues long. V lost 2 bases and J lost 4; bases outside the gene matches: 7. The germline gives CDR1 MNHNS, CDR2 SASEGT. CDR3 DNA: TGTGCCAGCAGTGAACGGGGGACAGGACCGAATCAGCCCCAGCATTTT. Protein sequence: CASSERGTGPNQPQHF.

J is TRBJ2-1 and V is TRBV6-4; 10 bases are a match to TRBD2. This CDR3 is built from 16 residues. V lost 4 bases to trimming and J lost 7 bases; unmatched junction nucleotides: 10. Germline assignment: CDR1 MRHNA and CDR2 SNTAGT. The DNA of the CDR3 is TGTGCCAGCAGTGTTGCCCCTAGCGGGAGTGGTAATGAGCAGTTCTTC. It encodes CASSVAPSGSGNEQFF.

The V call is TRBV7-9, the J call TRBJ1-3; D gene uncertain. This CDR3 is 12 amino acids long. Per germline, CDR1 SEHNR and CDR2 FQNEAQ (reference sequence). V lost 6 bases and J lost 0, with 3 bases in between. The CDR3 nucleotides are TGTGCCAGCAGGAGCTCTGGAAACACCATATATTTT. Translation: CASRSSGNTIYF.

This clone has a single count. V gene TRBV9 combines with J gene TRBJ2-3, with 7 bases fitting TRBD1. The germline V gene has CDR1 SGDLS and CDR2 YYNGEE. CDR3 length: 16 residues. The trim removed 4 bases at V and 0 bases at J, leaving 8 bases unmatched. The chain's CDR3 is CASSPTGQLSTDTQYF. The CDR3 bases are TGTGCCAGCAGCCCTACGGGACAGTTAAGCACAGATACGCAGTATTTT.

This chain connects TRBV7-9 to TRBJ2-7; a possible D gene is TRBD2 (6 bases). Trimming cost V 5 bases and J 3 bases, with 8 bases left between them. Germline V gives CDR1 SEHNR, CDR2 FQNEAQ (reference sequence). The CDR3 has 12 residues. The CDR3 here is CASSRDFYEQYF. CDR3 nucleotides: TGTGCCAGCAGCCGGGACTTCTACGAGCAGTACTTC. Using reference TRBV7-9 and TRBJ2-7 for the parts outside the CDR3, the full variable domain is DTGVSQNPRHKITKRGQNVTFRCDPISEHNRLYWYRQTLGQGPEFLTYFQNEAQLEKSRLLSDRFSAERPKGSFSTLEIQRTEQGDSAMYLCASSRDFYEQYFGPGTRLTVT.

This clone was seen more than once but under ten times. The rearrangement joins TRBV28 to TRBJ1-4; 7 bases match TRBD1. Germline V CDR1 and CDR2: MDHEN, SYDVKM. V shed 3 bases, J shed 7 bases, and the junction held 8 bases outside the gene matches. The CDR3 length is 15 residues. Here the CDR3 DNA reads TGTGCCAGCAGTTTCGGAGGGGGCGTCGGTGAAAAACTGTTTTTT. As protein: CASSFGGGVGEKLFF. The full variable domain, in which reference TRBV28 and TRBJ1-4 provide the parts outside the CDR3, is DVKVTQSSRYLVKRTGEKVFLECVQDMDHENMFWYRQDPGLGLRLIYFSYDVKMKEKGDIPEGYSVSREKKERFSLILESASTNQTSMYLCASSFGGGVGEKLFFGSGTQLSVL.

The chain couples TRBV6-2 or TRBV6-3 to TRBJ2-3; D may be TRBD2 (6 bases). Germline V CDR1 and CDR2: MNHEY, SVGEGT. The CDR3 loop spans 15 amino acids. Trimming removed 2 bases at V and 1 base at J, with 10 bases between. This CDR3 is CASSYPSSGTDTQYF. CDR3 in DNA: TGTGCCAGCAGTTACCCCTCTAGCGGCACAGATACGCAGTATTTT.

The chain has TRBV5-6 and TRBJ2-2; D may be TRBD1 (5 bases). CDR1 and CDR2 from the germline V gene are SGHDT and YYEEEE. Trimming took 5 bases from V and 4 from J, leaving 18 bases between them. The CDR3 is 16 amino acids. The CDR3, as DNA: TGTGCCAGCAGGTGGAGCAGGGTCGTAGGCACCGGGGAGCTGTTTTTT. Its protein product is CASRWSRVVGTGELFF.

The CDR3 DNA is TGCGCCAGCAGCTTGGCCGGGACTAGCGGGAGTCCATCCTACAATGAGCAGTTCTTC. Encoded protein: CASSLAGTSGSPSYNEQFF. The chain joins TRBV5-1 to TRBJ2-1; TRBD2 matches 14 bases. Germline V gene lookup returns CDR1 SGHRS and CDR2 YFSETQ. V was clipped by 0 bases and J by 1 base; unmatched bases: 6. The CDR3 consists of 19 residues. The full variable domain, its missing parts supplied by reference TRBV5-1 and TRBJ2-1, is KAGVTQTPRYLIKTRGQQVTLSCSPISGHRSVSWYQQTPGQGLQFLFEYFSETQRNKGNFPGRFSGRQFSNSRSEMNVSTLELGDSALYLCASSLAGTSGSPSYNEQFFGPGTRLTVL.

The genes are TRBV9 and TRBJ1-1; 9 nucleotides align to TRBD1. The CDR3 runs to 17 residues. J gave up 2 bases and V 3 bases, and 11 bases lay outside the gene matches. Germline loops: CDR1 SGDLS, CDR2 YYNGEE. The CDR3 nucleotides are TGTGCCAGCAGCGCCGGCAGCACAGGGGGCCTAAACACTGAAGCTTTCTTT. Amino acid sequence: CASSAGSTGGLNTEAFF.

The V call is TRBV6-6, the J call TRBJ2-3; TRBD2 aligns across 10 bases. Trimming cost V 4 bases and J 1 base; bases outside gene matches: 5. The CDR3 sequence is 16 residues long. Looked up from germline, CDR1 is MNHNY and CDR2 is SVGAGI (reference sequence). The DNA for the CDR3 is TGTGCCAGCAGTTGGACCGGGACTAGCGGCACAGATACGCAGTATTTT. This sequence encodes CASSWTGTSGTDTQYF.

The chain employs TRBV5-1 and TRBJ2-1; 10 bases align to TRBD2. The CDR3 has 17 amino acids. Germline trimming cut 1 base from V and 4 bases from J; bases unmatched to any gene: 8. Per germline, CDR1 SGHRS and CDR2 YFSETQ. The CDR3 DNA reads TGCGCCAGCAGCTTGTACGCTAGCGGGAGCTTTTACAATGAGCAGTTCTTC. Protein: CASSLYASGSFYNEQFF.

The chain has TRBV4-1 and TRBJ2-7; D ambiguous. The CDR3 consists of 15 residues. Germline CDR1 MGHRA, CDR2 YSYEKL. V shed 0 bases and J shed 2 bases, with 11 bases lying between them. The CDR3 sequence is CASSQETVRAYEQYF. The CDR3 region has the DNA TGCGCCAGCAGCCAAGAAACTGTAAGAGCCTACGAGCAGTACTTC.

The sample holds one count of this clone. This chain connects TRBV10-3 to TRBJ2-3; 13 bases map to TRBD2. This CDR3 contains 15 residues. Trimming took 3 bases from V and 8 from J; bases not matched to a gene: 5. CDR1 is ENHRY, CDR2 SYGVKD, per germline. The CDR3 region has the DNA TGTGCCATCAGTGACACTAGCGGGGGGGCCGGTACGCAGTATTTT. Protein product: CAISDTSGGAGTQYF.